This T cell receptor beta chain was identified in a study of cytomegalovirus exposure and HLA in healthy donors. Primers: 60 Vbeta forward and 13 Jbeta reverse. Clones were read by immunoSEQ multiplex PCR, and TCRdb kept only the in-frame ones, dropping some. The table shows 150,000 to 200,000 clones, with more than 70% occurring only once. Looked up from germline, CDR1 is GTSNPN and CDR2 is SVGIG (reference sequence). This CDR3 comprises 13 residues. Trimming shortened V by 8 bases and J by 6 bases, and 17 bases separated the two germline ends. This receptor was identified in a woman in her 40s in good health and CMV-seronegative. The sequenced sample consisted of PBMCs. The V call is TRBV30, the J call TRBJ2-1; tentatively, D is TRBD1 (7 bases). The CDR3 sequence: CAGGGTESNEQFF. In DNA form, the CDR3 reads TGTGCCGGCGGCGGGACAGAGTCCAATGAGCAGTTCTTC. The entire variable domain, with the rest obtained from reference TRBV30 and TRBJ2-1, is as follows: SQTIHQWPATLVQPVGSPLSLECTVEGTSNPNLYWYRQAAGRGLQLLFYSVGIGQISSEVPQNLSASRPQDRQFILSSKKLLLSDSGFYLCAGGGTESNEQFFGPGTRLTVL.